The 16 T cell receptor beta chains presented below share a single source sample, sequenced in a study of T cells in Graves' hyperthyroidism and ophthalmopathy. Amplified TCR beta CDR3 regions came from RNA transcripts. During a first-round RT-PCR of the TCR CDR3, the HTBI primer set was used. Each CDR3 protein gets one entry after TCRdb re-called the multiplex PCR reads with MiXCR. There are hundreds of thousands of distinct CDR3 sequences in the sample; 14% occur only once, and around 9.6% lies in the top ten. Specimen: blood. All receptors derive from a young woman with Graves' hyperthyroidism.

The rearrangement uses TRBV12-3 or TRBV12-4 and TRBJ1-2; possible D gene TRBD1, 6 bases. This CDR3 is 14 amino acids long. Trimming took off 5 bases at V and 3 bases at J, with 13 bases between the two ends. CDR3 in DNA: TGTGCCAGCAGTCCGGGACACCTAGACTATGGCTACACCTTC. This gives the protein CASSPGHLDYGYTF.

The DNA for the CDR3 is TGTGCCACCAGCAGGGCAGGGATCTACAATGAGCAGTTCTTC. This codes for CATSRAGIYNEQFF. V and J are TRBV15 and TRBJ2-1, with a possible D match to TRBD1 (5 bases). Germline CDR1 LNHNV, CDR2 YYDKDF (reference sequence). The CDR3 is 14 residues long. Trimming left V 3 bases short and J 3 bases short, with 9 bases between.

There are many counts of this clonotype. The chain recombines TRBV27 with TRBJ2-2, with 11 bases aligning to TRBD1. V dropped 3 bases and J dropped 3; count of bases not matched to a gene: 6. The CDR3 covers 17 residues. The V gene's germline CDR1 is MNHEY and CDR2 SMNVEV (reference sequence). Written as DNA, the CDR3 is TGTGCCAGCAGTTTCTTAGCGGGACAGGGGGACACCGGGGAGCTGTTTTTT. Its protein product is CASSFLAGQGDTGELFF.

V is TRBV7-9 and J is TRBJ2-7, with TRBD2 matching over 7 bases. Per germline, CDR1 SEHNR and CDR2 FQNEAQ (reference sequence). This CDR3 contains 14 residues. The V and J ends lost 3 bases and 6 bases, in that order; junction bases with no gene match: 8. The CDR3: CASSLGGLSPEQYF. CDR3 DNA sequence: TGTGCCAGCAGCTTGGGGGGACTATCTCCCGAGCAGTACTTC.

V is TRBV29-1 and J is TRBJ2-1, with D perhaps being TRBD1 or TRBD2 (5 bases each). V was clipped by 3 bases and J by 3 bases, with 15 bases between them. The CDR3 spans 15 residues. From germline, CDR1 is SQVTM and CDR2 ANQGSEA. CDR3 sequence: CSVDGASSLYNEQFF. CDR3 bases: TGCAGCGTTGATGGGGCTAGCTCCCTCTACAATGAGCAGTTCTTC.

This clonotype has a handful of counts. The V call is TRBV6-1, the J call TRBJ1-5; D uncertain. Germline V CDR1 and CDR2: MNHNS, SASEGT. The CDR3 covers 15 residues. V was clipped by 5 bases and J by 3 bases, with 14 bases between them. This chain's CDR3 is CASSSYQGYNQPQHF. For the CDR3, the DNA is TGTGCCAGCAGTTCGTATCAAGGCTACAATCAGCCCCAGCATTTT.

As regards this clonotype: A read error is possible here, since a much larger clone lies one base away. This chain uses TRBV18 with TRBJ2-5; possibly TRBD2 for D (6 bases). Per the germline V gene, CDR1 is KGHSH and CDR2 is LQKENI. The CDR3 consists of 15 residues. V lost 3 bases and J lost 1, with 12 bases in between. As DNA, the CDR3 is TGTGCCAGCTCACCGCTCGGGACTGGCCAAGAGACCCAGTACTTC. It yields the protein CASSPLGTGQETQYF.

This clonotype was counted only a few times. The V gene is TRBV12-3 or TRBV12-4, the J gene TRBJ2-7; the match to TRBD2 covers 13 bases. The CDR3 runs to 15 residues. V was pared by 5 bases and J by 3 bases, with 4 bases of the junction left unmatched. The CDR3 DNA sequence: TGTGCCAGCAGTGGGACTAGCGGGGACCACTACGAGCAGTACTTC. This sequence encodes CASSGTSGDHYEQYF.

This clonotype was counted only a few times. J is TRBJ1-3 and V is TRBV4-3, with D tentatively TRBD1 (6 bases). The CDR3 has 15 amino acids. Germline values: CDR1 LGHNA, CDR2 YSLEER. Trimming removed 2 bases at V and 2 bases at J, with 10 bases between. The CDR3 DNA reads TGCGCCAGCAGCCAATCCCGGGACACTGGAAACACCATATATTTT. Encoded protein: CASSQSRDTGNTIYF.

This clonotype was seen ten or more times. V usage is TRBV28 and J usage is TRBJ2-1, with D possibly matching TRBD2 (7 bases). CDR1 and CDR2 from the germline V gene are MDHEN and SYDVKM. The CDR3 has 20 residues. Trimming removed 1 base at V and 5 bases at J, with 27 bases between. The CDR3 DNA follows: TGTGCCAGCAGTTTATCGCGGGGGCGTTGGGGCGGGAGCTCGAACAATGAGCAGTTCTTC. It is translated as CASSLSRGRWGGSSNNEQFF.

V gene TRBV3-1 combines with J gene TRBJ1-3, with unresolved D. CDR1 and CDR2 from the germline V gene are LGHDT and YNNKEL (reference sequence). The length of the CDR3 is 15 residues. Trimming took 0 bases from V and 0 from J, leaving 6 bases between them. The CDR3 nucleotides are TGTGCCAGCAGCCAAGAAGCAGTCTCTGGAAACACCATATATTTT. Translation: CASSQEAVSGNTIYF.

This clonotype was counted only a few times. This chain connects TRBV29-1 to TRBJ2-1; perhaps D is TRBD1 or TRBD2 (7 bases each). Germline V gene lookup returns CDR1 SQVTM and CDR2 ANQGSEA. CDR3 size: 17 residues. V lost 7 bases to trimming and J lost 0 bases, with 22 bases between them. CDR3 bases: TGCAGCGCCAACAGGGGAATAGCGGGTCTCTCCTACAATGAGCAGTTCTTC. This translates into CSANRGIAGLSYNEQFF.

This clonotype was detected ten times or more. The rearrangement uses TRBV10-3 and TRBJ1-5; 9 bases match TRBD1. After removal of 0 bases from V and 6 bases from J, the junction contained 12 bases not matched to a gene. Germline V gene sequence: CDR1 ENHRY, CDR2 SYGVKD. CDR3 size: 18 residues. CDR3 bases: TGTGCCATCAGTGAGTCATCTTTAGTGGGACAGGGTGGTCAGCCCCAGCATTTT. This encodes CAISESSLVGQGGQPQHF.

This clonotype occurred a few times. This rearrangement joins TRBV3-1 to TRBJ1-3; D remains ambiguous. V lost 0 bases to trimming and J lost 0 bases, with 3 bases between them. The CDR3 contains 14 residues. Germline-derived CDR1 and CDR2 are LGHDT and YNNKEL (reference sequence). CDR3 sequence (DNA): TGTGCCAGCAGCCAAGACAGCTCTGGAAACACCATATATTTT. Protein sequence: CASSQDSSGNTIYF.

This clonotype was recorded many times. The V call is TRBV15, the J call TRBJ2-2; D gene uncertain. The CDR3 runs 15 residues. Germline V gene sequence: CDR1 LNHNV, CDR2 YYDKDF (reference sequence). V lost 5 bases to trimming and J lost 4 bases, with 14 bases between them. The CDR3 nucleotides are TGTGCCACCAGCCCGCTACTTACCGGCACCGGGGAGCTGTTTTTT. It is translated as CATSPLLTGTGELFF. Drawing the rest from reference TRBV15 and TRBJ2-2, the complete variable domain is DAMVIQNPRYQVTQFGKPVTLSCSQTLNHNVMYWYQQKSSQAPKLLFHYYDKDFNNEADTPDNFQSRRPNTSFCFLDIRSPGLGDTAMYLCATSPLLTGTGELFFGEGSRLTVL.

This clonotype was picked up one time. The chain recombines TRBV5-1 with TRBJ2-1; either TRBD1 or TRBD2 may supply D (7 bases each). Germline loops: CDR1 SGHRS, CDR2 YFSETQ. V was pared by 0 bases and J by 10 bases, with 20 bases between. This CDR3 has 16 residues. CDR3 in amino acids: CASSLAAGGRTREQFF. The CDR3 DNA follows: TGCGCCAGCAGCTTGGCGGCAGGGGGGCGGACTAGAGAGCAGTTCTTC. The entire variable domain, with the rest obtained from reference TRBV5-1 and TRBJ2-1, is as follows: KAGVTQTPRYLIKTRGQQVTLSCSPISGHRSVSWYQQTPGQGLQFLFEYFSETQRNKGNFPGRFSGRQFSNSRSEMNVSTLELGDSALYLCASSLAAGGRTREQFFGPGTRLTVL.